This TCR beta chain was retrieved from a study of identical twins. In germline, CDR1 is LGHNA, CDR2 YNFKEQ. The V and J ends lost 4 bases and 2 bases, in that order; junction bases with no gene match: 11. The CDR3 consists of 17 residues. The authors used template switching to add a universal primer site and gave cDNA unique molecular identifiers. In TCRdb, the 5' RACE reads were re-called with MiXCR into one record per CDR3 protein. Of 1.5 million to 2 million distinct CDR3 sequences listed, under 35% are singletons. This clonotype originated in a newborn girl in good health. The chain combines TRBV4-2 with TRBJ2-3, with TRBD2 matching over 8 bases. Sequenced: cord blood. The CDR3 DNA reads as TGTGCCAGCAGCCGAGAATCCGGGGGGGCTGACACAGATACGCAGTATTTT. This codes for CASSRESGGADTDTQYF.